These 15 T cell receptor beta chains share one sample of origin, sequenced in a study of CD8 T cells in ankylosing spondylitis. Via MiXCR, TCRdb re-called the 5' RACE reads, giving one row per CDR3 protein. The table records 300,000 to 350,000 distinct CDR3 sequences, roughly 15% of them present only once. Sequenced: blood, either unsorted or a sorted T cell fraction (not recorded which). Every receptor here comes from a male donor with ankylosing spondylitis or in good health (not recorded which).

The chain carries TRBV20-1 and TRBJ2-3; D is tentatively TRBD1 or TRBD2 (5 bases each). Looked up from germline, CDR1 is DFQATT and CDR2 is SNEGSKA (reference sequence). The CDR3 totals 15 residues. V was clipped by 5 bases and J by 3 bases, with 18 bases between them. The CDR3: CSAGALRGRTDTQYF. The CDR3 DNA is TGCAGTGCTGGGGCTCTCCGGGGCCGGACAGATACGCAGTATTTT.

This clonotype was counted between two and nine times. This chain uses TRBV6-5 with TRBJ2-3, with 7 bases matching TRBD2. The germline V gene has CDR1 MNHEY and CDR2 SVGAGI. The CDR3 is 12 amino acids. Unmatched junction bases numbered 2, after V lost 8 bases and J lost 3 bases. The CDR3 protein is CASGRGTDTQYF. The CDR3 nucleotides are TGTGCCAGCGGGAGGGGAACAGATACGCAGTATTTT.

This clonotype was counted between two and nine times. The CDR3 region has the DNA TGTGCCAGCAGTCGTGACAGCGACGCAACTAATGAAAAACTGTTTTTT. Its translation is CASSRDSDATNEKLFF. The chain recombines TRBV6-1 with TRBJ1-4, with D possibly being TRBD1 (5 bases). Per germline, CDR1 MNHNS and CDR2 SASEGT. Trimming stripped 5 bases from V and 0 bases from J, with 13 bases between. The CDR3 covers 16 residues.

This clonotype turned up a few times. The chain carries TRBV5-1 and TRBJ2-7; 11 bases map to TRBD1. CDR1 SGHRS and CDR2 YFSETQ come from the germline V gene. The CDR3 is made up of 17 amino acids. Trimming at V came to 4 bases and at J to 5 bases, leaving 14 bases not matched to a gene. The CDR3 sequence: CASSPFLGRDRGNEQYF. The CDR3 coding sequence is TGCGCCAGCAGCCCTTTTTTGGGCAGGGACAGGGGGAACGAGCAGTACTTC.

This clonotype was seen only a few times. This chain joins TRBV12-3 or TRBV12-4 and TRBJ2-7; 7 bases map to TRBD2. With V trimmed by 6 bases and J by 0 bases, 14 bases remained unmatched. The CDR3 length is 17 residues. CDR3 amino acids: CASSHRQTSTNSYEQYF. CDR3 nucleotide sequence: TGTGCCAGCAGCCACCGGCAGACTAGCACCAACTCCTACGAGCAGTACTTC.

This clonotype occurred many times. The CDR3 coding sequence is TGTGCCAGCAGCCCATCGGGACTAGCGGACTACAATGAGCAGTTCTTC. It is translated as CASSPSGLADYNEQFF. V is TRBV12-3 or TRBV12-4 and J is TRBJ2-1; 11 nucleotides line up with TRBD2. This CDR3 comprises 16 residues. Losses at the gene ends were 6 bases for V and 3 bases for J; bases not matched to a gene: 7.

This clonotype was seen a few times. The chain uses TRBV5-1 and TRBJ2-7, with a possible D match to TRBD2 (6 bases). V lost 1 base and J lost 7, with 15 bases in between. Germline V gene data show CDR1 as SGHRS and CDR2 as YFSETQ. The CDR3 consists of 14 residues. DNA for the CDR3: TGCGCCAGCAGCTTGAATCGTCTAGCGATAGAGCAGTACTTC. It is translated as CASSLNRLAIEQYF.

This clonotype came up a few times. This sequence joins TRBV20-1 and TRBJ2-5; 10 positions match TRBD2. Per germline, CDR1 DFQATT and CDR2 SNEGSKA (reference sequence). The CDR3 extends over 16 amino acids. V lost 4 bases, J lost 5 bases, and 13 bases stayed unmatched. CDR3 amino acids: CSATPRASGGLETQYF. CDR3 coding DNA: TGCAGTGCTACGCCCAGGGCTAGCGGGGGCCTGGAGACCCAGTACTTC.

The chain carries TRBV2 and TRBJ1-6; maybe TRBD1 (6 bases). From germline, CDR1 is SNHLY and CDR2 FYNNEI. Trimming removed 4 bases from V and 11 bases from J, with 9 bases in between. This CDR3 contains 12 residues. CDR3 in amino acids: CASSAQGPPLHF. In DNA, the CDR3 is TGTGCCAGCAGTGCCCAGGGGCCACCCCTCCACTTT. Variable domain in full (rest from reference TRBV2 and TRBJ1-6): EPEVTQTPSHQVTQMGQEVILRCVPISNHLYFYWYRQILGQKVEFLVSFYNNEISEKSEIFDDQFSVERPDGSNFTLKIRSTKLEDSAMYFCASSAQGPPLHFGNGTRLTVT.

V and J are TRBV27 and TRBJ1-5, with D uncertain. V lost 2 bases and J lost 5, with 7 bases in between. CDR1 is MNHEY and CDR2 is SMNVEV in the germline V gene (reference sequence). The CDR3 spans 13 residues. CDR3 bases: TGTGCCAGCAGTTTAGGGAGGTATCAGCCCCAGCATTTT. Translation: CASSLGRYQPQHF.

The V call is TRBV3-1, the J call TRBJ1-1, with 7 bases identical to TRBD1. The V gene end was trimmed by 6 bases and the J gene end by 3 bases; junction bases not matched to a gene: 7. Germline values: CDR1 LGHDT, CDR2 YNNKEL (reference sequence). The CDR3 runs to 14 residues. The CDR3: CASSTQGGYTEAFF. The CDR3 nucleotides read TGTGCCAGCAGTACCCAGGGGGGTTACACTGAAGCTTTCTTT.

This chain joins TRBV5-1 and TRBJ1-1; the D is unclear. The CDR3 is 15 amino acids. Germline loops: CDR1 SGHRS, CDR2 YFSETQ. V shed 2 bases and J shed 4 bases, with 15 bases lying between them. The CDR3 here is CASSFVARRSTEAFF. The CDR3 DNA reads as TGCGCCAGCAGCTTTGTTGCCCGGCGGAGCACTGAAGCTTTCTTT.

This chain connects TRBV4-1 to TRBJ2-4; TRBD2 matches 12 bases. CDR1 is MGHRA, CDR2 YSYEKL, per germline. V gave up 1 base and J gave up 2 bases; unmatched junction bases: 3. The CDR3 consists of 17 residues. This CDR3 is CASSQGGTSGSKNIQYF. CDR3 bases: TGCGCCAGCAGCCAAGGCGGGACTAGCGGGTCCAAAAACATTCAGTACTTC.

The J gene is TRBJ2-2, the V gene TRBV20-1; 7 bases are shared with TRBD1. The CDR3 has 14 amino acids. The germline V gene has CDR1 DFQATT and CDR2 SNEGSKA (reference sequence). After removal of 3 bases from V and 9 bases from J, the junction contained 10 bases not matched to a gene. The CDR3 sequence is CSARATGTERELFF. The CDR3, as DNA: TGCAGTGCTAGGGCCACCGGGACAGAGAGGGAGCTGTTTTTT.

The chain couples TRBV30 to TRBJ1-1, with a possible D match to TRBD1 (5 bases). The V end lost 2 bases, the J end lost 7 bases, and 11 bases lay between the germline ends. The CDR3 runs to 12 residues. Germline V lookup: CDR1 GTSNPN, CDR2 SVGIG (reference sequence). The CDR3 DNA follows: TGTGCCTGGAGTTCGCAGGGTATTGAAGCTTTCTTT. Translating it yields CAWSSQGIEAFF.